This TCR beta chain was identified in a study of regulatory T cells in long-lasting Graves disease. Indicated time point: persistent/refractory GD, antithyroid drugs over 5 years with positive TRAb. PBMC RNA was the source of the TCR library. Approximately 9 milliliters of peripheral blood went into EDTA tubes. This clonotype was recorded many times. The authors built TCR beta libraries using iRepertoire HTBI primers and Arm-PCR of CDR3 regions. TCRdb re-called the multiplex PCR reads through MiXCR, storing one row per CDR3 protein. The sample yields a few hundred thousand distinct CDR3 sequences, around 24% seen once. CDR1 and CDR2 from the germline V gene are MDHEN and SYDVKM. V lost 11 bases and J lost 0, with 10 bases in between. There are 13 residues in the CDR3.

This specimen consisted of peripheral blood mononuclear cells (PBMCs), obtained when the disease was refractory, from a patient treated with antithyroid drugs. J is TRBJ2-2 and V is TRBV28; either TRBD1 or TRBD2 may supply D (5 bases each). The sequence derives from a female donor with Graves disease. CDR3 in DNA: TGTGCCCTAAGGGGAGCGAACACCGGGGAGCTGTTTTTT. It is translated as CALRGANTGELFF.